Sequencing of this T cell receptor (beta chain) was carried out in a study of CD8 T cells in ankylosing spondylitis. Germline CDR1 SGHTA, CDR2 FQGTGA. The CDR3 covers 16 residues. The V and J ends lost 2 bases and 5 bases respectively, with 18 bases between them. As the method for making TCR beta libraries, quantitative 5'-RACE with molecular barcodes was used. Via MiXCR, TCRdb re-called the 5' RACE reads, giving one row per CDR3 protein. The sample shows 220,000 or so distinct CDR3 sequences, 8% to 11% of them seen only once. Study findings and constraints: Apparently characteristic of ankylosing spondylitis blood was a TCR beta motif (roughly eight highly homologous variants).

This clonotype was seen a handful of times. The target antigen is unknown. This chain links TRBV7-3 with TRBJ2-5; D is possibly TRBD1 (5 bases). The receptor comes from a male donor with ankylosing spondylitis or in good health (not recorded which). Sequencing was done on a sample of blood, either unsorted or a sorted T cell fraction (not recorded which). CDR3 amino acids: CASSLQGRASGETQYF. Written as DNA, the CDR3 is TGTGCCAGCAGCTTACAAGGCAGGGCGTCTGGCGAGACCCAGTACTTC.